These 11 T cell receptor beta chains share one sample of origin, sequenced in a study of shared clonotypes between healthy human individuals. Here immunoSEQ multiplex PCR was the method, and the copy in TCRdb shows in-frame clones only, minus some. The table includes roughly 2,300,000 clones, 92% detected once. The sequenced sample was naive CD4+ T cells from PBMCs. The sample's subset: CD45RA+ positively selected. The origin of the receptors is a man aged 18 to 30 in good health. Some clones in this sample may be carry-over from other donors' samples.

The CDR3: CASRGSPGNYGYTF. The CDR3 DNA reads TGTGCCAGCCGGGGTAGCCCAGGTAACTATGGCTACACCTTC. The J gene is TRBJ1-2, the V gene TRBV6-6; D is unresolved. CDR3 length: 14 amino acids. V dropped 8 bases and J dropped 1 base, with 14 bases sitting between them. Per the germline V gene, CDR1 is MNHNY and CDR2 is SVGAGI (reference sequence).

This clone was observed a handful of times. The rearrangement joins TRBV19 to TRBJ2-1; tentatively, D is TRBD1 or TRBD2 (5 bases each). The CDR3 consists of 14 residues. CDR1 is LNHDA and CDR2 is SQIVND in the germline V gene (reference sequence). V lost 5 bases, J lost 11 bases, and 19 bases lay in between. DNA for the CDR3: TGTGCCAGTAGTCCCCTCGGGGCCGGGGCTAAGCAGTTCTTC. The encoded protein is CASSPLGAGAKQFF.

DNA of the CDR3: TGTGCCAGCAGCCAACCCGAGCGGGAAGAGACCCAGTACTTC. It yields the protein CASSQPEREETQYF. V is TRBV5-6 and J is TRBJ2-5; weak D call: TRBD2 (6 bases). Germline V gene data show CDR1 as SGHDT and CDR2 as YYEEEE. Trimming shortened V by 4 bases and J by 3 bases, and 13 bases separated the two germline ends. The CDR3 loop spans 14 amino acids. Complete variable domain (other parts from reference TRBV5-6 and TRBJ2-5): DAGVTQSPTHLIKTRGQQVTLRCSPKSGHDTVSWYQQALGQGPQFIFQYYEEEERQRGNFPDRFSGHQFPNYSSELNVNALLLGDSALYLCASSQPEREETQYFGPGTRLLVL.

The chain carries TRBV30 and TRBJ1-2, with 7 bases fitting TRBD1. J was trimmed by 8 bases and V by 7 bases; bases with no gene match: 10. The CDR3 covers 12 residues. Germline lookup yields CDR1 GTSNPN and CDR2 SVGIG (reference sequence). In DNA, the CDR3 is TGTGCCTCCACAGGGGTAATAAGAGGCTACACCTTC. This translates into CASTGVIRGYTF.

V usage is TRBV6-5 and J usage is TRBJ1-2; a possible D gene is TRBD1 (5 bases). Trimming removed 2 bases at V and 4 bases at J, with 8 bases between. The CDR3 sequence is 13 residues long. Germline CDR1 is MNHEY and CDR2 is SVGAGI. The CDR3 spells CASSYGTLYGYTF. The CDR3 DNA reads TGTGCCAGCAGTTACGGGACGCTCTATGGCTACACCTTC.

V gene TRBV28 combines with J gene TRBJ1-4; D is uncertain. Trimming cost V 8 bases and J 3 bases, with 22 bases left between them. This CDR3 is built from 17 residues. Germline lookup yields CDR1 MDHEN and CDR2 SYDVKM. Here the CDR3 DNA reads TGTGCCAGCTACCCCTCTAGACCCGGGATCTCTAATGAAAAACTGTTTTTT. It specifies CASYPSRPGISNEKLFF. The entire variable domain, with the rest obtained from reference TRBV28 and TRBJ1-4, is as follows: DVKVTQSSRYLVKRTGEKVFLECVQDMDHENMFWYRQDPGLGLRLIYFSYDVKMKEKGDIPEGYSVSREKKERFSLILESASTNQTSMYLCASYPSRPGISNEKLFFGSGTQLSVL.

The chain couples TRBV2 to TRBJ2-5; 10 bases fit TRBD1. V lost 6 bases and J lost 3; bases outside the gene matches: 1. CDR1 and CDR2 (germline): SNHLY, FYNNEI. This CDR3 contains 13 residues. CDR3: CASRGTGEETQYF. The CDR3, as DNA: TGTGCCAGCAGGGGGACAGGGGAAGAGACCCAGTACTTC.

The rearrangement links TRBV6-5 to TRBJ2-7; D is undetermined. The CDR3 runs to 11 residues. Per germline, CDR1 MNHEY and CDR2 SVGAGI. Trimming shortened V by 8 bases and J by 3 bases, and 8 bases separated the two germline ends. The CDR3 region is CASANGYEQYF. DNA of the CDR3: TGTGCCAGCGCGAACGGCTACGAGCAGTACTTC.

This chain connects TRBV10-3 to TRBJ1-1; 7 bases fit TRBD1. Germline-derived CDR1 and CDR2 are ENHRY and SYGVKD. This CDR3 spans 16 amino acids. With 7 bases clipped from V and 3 bases from J, the junction kept 14 bases outside the gene matches. CDR3 bases: TGTGCCATCACCGACAGGGACGGTCGGGGACACACTGAAGCTTTCTTT. It specifies CAITDRDGRGHTEAFF.

A note on this clone: Other DNA sequences in this specimen translate into the identical CDR3. The chain links TRBV29-1 to TRBJ2-1; tentative D call: TRBD2 (5 bases). The ends were cut back, 5 bases at V and 3 bases at J, with 8 bases in the middle. CDR1 is SQVTM, CDR2 ANQGSEA, per germline. The CDR3 is made up of 12 amino acids. The CDR3 region is CSVREGYNEQFF. CDR3 DNA: TGCAGCGTTCGAGAGGGCTACAATGAGCAGTTCTTC.

The chain links TRBV30 to TRBJ1-2; D gene uncertain. Looked up from germline, CDR1 is GTSNPN and CDR2 is SVGIG (reference sequence). The V end lost 0 bases, the J end lost 6 bases, and 11 bases lay between the germline ends. The CDR3 has 13 amino acids. This chain's CDR3 is CAWSVRGVDGYTF. DNA of the CDR3: TGTGCCTGGAGTGTACGTGGGGTTGATGGCTACACCTTC. The entire variable domain, with the rest obtained from reference TRBV30 and TRBJ1-2, is as follows: SQTIHQWPATLVQPVGSPLSLECTVEGTSNPNLYWYRQAAGRGLQLLFYSVGIGQISSEVPQNLSASRPQDRQFILSSKKLLLSDSGFYLCAWSVRGVDGYTFGSGTRLTVV.